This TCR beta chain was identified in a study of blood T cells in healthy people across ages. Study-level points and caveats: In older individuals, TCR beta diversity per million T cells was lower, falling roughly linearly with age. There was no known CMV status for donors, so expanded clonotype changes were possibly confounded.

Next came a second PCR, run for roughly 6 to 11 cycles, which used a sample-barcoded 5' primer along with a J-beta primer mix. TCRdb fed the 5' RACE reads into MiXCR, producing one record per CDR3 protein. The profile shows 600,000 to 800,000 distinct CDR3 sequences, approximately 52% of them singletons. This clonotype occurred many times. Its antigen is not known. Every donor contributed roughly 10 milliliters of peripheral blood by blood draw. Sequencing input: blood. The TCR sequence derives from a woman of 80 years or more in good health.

Here the CDR3 reads CASSYGGRAVETQYF. DNA for the CDR3: TGTGCCAGCAGTTACGGCGGGAGGGCCGTTGAGACCCAGTACTTC. The rearrangement joins TRBV6-5 to TRBJ2-5; 9 bases align to TRBD2. Germline CDR1 and CDR2: MNHEY and SVGAGI. The CDR3 loop spans 15 amino acids. V lost 2 bases to trimming and J lost 5 bases; unmatched junction nucleotides: 6.